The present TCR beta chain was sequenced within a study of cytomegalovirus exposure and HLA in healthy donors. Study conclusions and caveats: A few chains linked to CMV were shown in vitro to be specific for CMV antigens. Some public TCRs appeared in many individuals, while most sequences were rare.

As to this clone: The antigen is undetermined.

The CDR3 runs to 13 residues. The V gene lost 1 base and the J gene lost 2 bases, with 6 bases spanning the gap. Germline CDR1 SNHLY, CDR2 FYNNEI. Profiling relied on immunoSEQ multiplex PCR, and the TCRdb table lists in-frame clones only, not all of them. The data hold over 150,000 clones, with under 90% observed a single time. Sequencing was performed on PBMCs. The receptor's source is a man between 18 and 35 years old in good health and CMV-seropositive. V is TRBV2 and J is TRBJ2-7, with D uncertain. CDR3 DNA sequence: TGTGCCAGCAGTGAAGATCTAACCTACGAGCAGTACTTC. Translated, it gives CASSEDLTYEQYF.